This T cell receptor (beta chain) was profiled in a study of vaccination and CD4 T cells after COVID-19. At the level of the study: Every culture used as a control got a CEFX pool, an HIV-1 Nef pool, or no peptide.

The Oncomine TCR Beta short-read assay sequenced DNA from cultured CD4+ T cells. A single record per CDR3 protein comes from TCRdb applying MiXCR to the PCR reads. This sample has some 7,400 distinct CDR3 sequences, with 35% to 40% found just once. V lost 3 bases to trimming and J lost 0 bases; unmatched junction nucleotides: 10. The germline V gene has CDR1 SGHTA and CDR2 FQGNSA. The CDR3 sequence is 18 residues long. Comment on this clonotype: Its antigen is currently unknown.

Described treatment: approximately nine-day PBMC culture with coronavirus spike peptide pools or control peptides (ViraFEST assay). The collection of CD4+ T cells from the unexposed donor took place before the COVID-19 pandemic (2011-2018). The sequence was obtained from a human donor in good health. Sequenced input: CD4+ T cells from blood, cultured in vitro. This chain connects TRBV7-2 to TRBJ2-1; the match to TRBD2 covers 8 bases. CDR3 sequence (DNA): TGTGCCAGCAGCTTCCTAAGGTTGGCGGGGGGCTCCTACAATGAGCAGTTCTTC. This encodes CASSFLRLAGGSYNEQFF.